This T cell receptor beta chain derives from a study of blood T cells in healthy people across ages. Findings of the study overall: The long-lived group displayed more naive CD4+ cells, plus higher diversity, than the aged donors did. With donor CMV status unknown, expanded clonotype changes were possibly confounded. Percentage of naive T cells showed a strong correlation with TCR beta diversity.

A note on this clonotype: Its specificity is not known.

Germline V lookup: CDR1 MNHEY, CDR2 SMNVEV (reference sequence). The CDR3 loop spans 15 amino acids. Trimming removed 4 bases from V and 3 bases from J; junction bases left unmatched: 5. Per sample, extraction of total RNA gave at least 5.5 micrograms in every case. Alongside a J-beta primer mix, a sample-barcoded 5' primer served in a second PCR lasting roughly 6 to 11 cycles. TCRdb passed the 5' RACE reads through MiXCR, listing each CDR3 protein once. This sample yields about 1.8 million distinct CDR3 sequences, of which around half are seen a single time; around 2.1% belongs to the top ten. The gene calls are TRBV27 and TRBJ1-5, with 8 nucleotides matching TRBD1. Sequencing was performed on blood. The receptor comes from a woman aged 35 to 49 in good health. The CDR3 nucleotides read TGTGCCAGCAGTTCGACAGGGGCTGTCAATCAGCCCCAGCATTTT. Its protein is CASSSTGAVNQPQHF.